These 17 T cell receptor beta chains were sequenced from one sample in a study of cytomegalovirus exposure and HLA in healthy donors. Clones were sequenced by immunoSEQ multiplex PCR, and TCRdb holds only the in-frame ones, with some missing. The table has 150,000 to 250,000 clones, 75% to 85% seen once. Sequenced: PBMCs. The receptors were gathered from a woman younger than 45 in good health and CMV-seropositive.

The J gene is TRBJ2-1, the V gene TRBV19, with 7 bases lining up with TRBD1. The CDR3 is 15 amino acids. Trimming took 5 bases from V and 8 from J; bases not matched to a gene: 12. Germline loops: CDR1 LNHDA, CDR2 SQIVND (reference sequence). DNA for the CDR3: TGTGCCAGTAGTCACAAGACAGGGATTGTCGATGAGCAGTTCTTC. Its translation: CASSHKTGIVDEQFF.

The CDR3 DNA reads as TGTGCCAGCAGCTTGGTAAGAGGGTATCAGCCCCAGCATTTT. This codes for CASSLVRGYQPQHF. The V call is TRBV5-8, the J call TRBJ1-5; D remains ambiguous. Germline V gene sequence: CDR1 SGHTS, CDR2 YDEGEE. The CDR3 has 14 residues. With 0 bases removed from V and 5 bases from J, the gap between germline ends came to 9 bases.

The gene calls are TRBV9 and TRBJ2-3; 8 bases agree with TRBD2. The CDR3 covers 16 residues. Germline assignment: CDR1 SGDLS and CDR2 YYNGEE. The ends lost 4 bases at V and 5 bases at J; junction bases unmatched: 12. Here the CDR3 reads CASSSPVGTRGDTQYF. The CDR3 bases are TGTGCCAGCAGCTCACCGGTAGGGACTAGGGGAGATACGCAGTATTTT.

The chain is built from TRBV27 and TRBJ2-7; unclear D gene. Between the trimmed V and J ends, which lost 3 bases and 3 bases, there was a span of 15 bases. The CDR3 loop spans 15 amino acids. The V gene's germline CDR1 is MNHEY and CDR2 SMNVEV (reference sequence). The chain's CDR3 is CASSLTQSFYYEQYF. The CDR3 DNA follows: TGTGCCAGCAGTTTGACACAATCCTTTTACTACGAGCAGTACTTC.

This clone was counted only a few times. CDR3 sequence (DNA): TGCGCCAGCAGCTTGGGGGGCGGGACCGAGAACACCGGGGAGCTGTTTTTT. The encoded protein is CASSLGGGTENTGELFF. This chain links TRBV5-1 with TRBJ2-2, with D possibly TRBD2 on 6 matching bases. From germline, CDR1 is SGHRS and CDR2 YFSETQ. CDR3 length equals 17 residues. Trimming took off 0 bases at V and 1 base at J, with 13 bases between the two ends.

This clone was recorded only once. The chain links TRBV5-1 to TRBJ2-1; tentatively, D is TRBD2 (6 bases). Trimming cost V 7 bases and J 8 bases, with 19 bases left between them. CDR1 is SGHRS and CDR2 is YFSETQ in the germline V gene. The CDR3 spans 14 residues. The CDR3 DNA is TGCGCCAGCGGATTCGGGAGTCCGAAGGATGAGCAGTTCTTC. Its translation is CASGFGSPKDEQFF.

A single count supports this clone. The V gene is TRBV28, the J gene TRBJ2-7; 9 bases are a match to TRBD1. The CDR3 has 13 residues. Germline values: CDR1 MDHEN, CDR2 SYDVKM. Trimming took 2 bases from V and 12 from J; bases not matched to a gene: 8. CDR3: CASSLGLDRGRYF. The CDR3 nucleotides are TGTGCCAGCAGTTTAGGGTTGGACAGGGGCAGGTACTTC. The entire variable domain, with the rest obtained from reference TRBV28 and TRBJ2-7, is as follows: DVKVTQSSRYLVKRTGEKVFLECVQDMDHENMFWYRQDPGLGLRLIYFSYDVKMKEKGDIPEGYSVSREKKERFSLILESASTNQTSMYLCASSLGLDRGRYFGPGTRLTVT.

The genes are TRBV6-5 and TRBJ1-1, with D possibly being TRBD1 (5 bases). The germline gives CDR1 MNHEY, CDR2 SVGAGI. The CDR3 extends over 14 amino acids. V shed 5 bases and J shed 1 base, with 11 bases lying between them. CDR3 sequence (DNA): TGTGCCAGCAGTGCCCCCGGGGGGAACACTGAAGCTTTCTTT. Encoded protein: CASSAPGGNTEAFF.

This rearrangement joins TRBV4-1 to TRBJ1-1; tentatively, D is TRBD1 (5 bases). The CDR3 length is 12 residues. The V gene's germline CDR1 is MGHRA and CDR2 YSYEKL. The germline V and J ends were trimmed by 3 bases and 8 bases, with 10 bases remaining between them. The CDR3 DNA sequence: TGCGCCAGCAGCCAGGAGTGGGGCGAAGCTTTCTTT. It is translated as CASSQEWGEAFF.

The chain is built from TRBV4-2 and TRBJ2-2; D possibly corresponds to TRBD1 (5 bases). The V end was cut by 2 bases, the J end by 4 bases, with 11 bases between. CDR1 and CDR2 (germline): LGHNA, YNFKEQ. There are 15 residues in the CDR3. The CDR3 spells CASSQTTATTGELFF. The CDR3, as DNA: TGTGCCAGCAGCCAAACGACAGCAACCACCGGGGAGCTGTTTTTT.

The CDR3 sequence: CASTQGGNQPQHF. The CDR3 DNA follows: TGTGCCAGCACCCAGGGTGGCAATCAGCCCCAGCATTTT. The V and J genes are TRBV2 and TRBJ1-5; weak D call: TRBD1 (5 bases). CDR1 SNHLY and CDR2 FYNNEI come from the germline V gene. This CDR3 contains 13 residues. V was shortened by 7 bases and J by 2 bases, with 9 bases between the two germline ends.

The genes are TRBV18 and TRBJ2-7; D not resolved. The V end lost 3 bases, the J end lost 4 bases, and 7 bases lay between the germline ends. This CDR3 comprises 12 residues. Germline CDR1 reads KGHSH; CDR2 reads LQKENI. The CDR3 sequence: CASSPLGYEQYF. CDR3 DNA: TGTGCCAGCTCACCCCTCGGGTACGAGCAGTACTTC. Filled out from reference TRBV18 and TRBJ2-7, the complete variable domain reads NAGVMQNPRHLVRRRGQEARLRCSPMKGHSHVYWYRQLPEEGLKFMVYLQKENIIDESGMPKERFSAEFPKEGPSILRIQQVVRGDSAAYFCASSPLGYEQYFGPGTRLTVT.

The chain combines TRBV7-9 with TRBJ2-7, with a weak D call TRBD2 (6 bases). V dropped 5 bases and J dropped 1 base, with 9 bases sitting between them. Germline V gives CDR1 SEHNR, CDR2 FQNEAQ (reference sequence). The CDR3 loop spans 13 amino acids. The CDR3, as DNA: TGTGCCAGCAGCCCGGCGGGGTCCTACGAGCAGTACTTC. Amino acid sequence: CASSPAGSYEQYF.

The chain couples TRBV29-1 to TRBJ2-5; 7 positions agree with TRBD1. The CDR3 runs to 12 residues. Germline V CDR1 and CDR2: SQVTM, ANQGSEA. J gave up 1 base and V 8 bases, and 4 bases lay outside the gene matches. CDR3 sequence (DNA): TGCAGCACTAGGGACAGCCAAGAGACCCAGTACTTC. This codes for CSTRDSQETQYF.

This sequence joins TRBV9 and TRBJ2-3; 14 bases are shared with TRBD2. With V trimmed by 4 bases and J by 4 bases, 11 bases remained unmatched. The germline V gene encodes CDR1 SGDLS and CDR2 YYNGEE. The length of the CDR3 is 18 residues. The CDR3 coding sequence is TGTGCCAGCAGCCGGGGACTAGCGGGAGTTAAGGGCCCAGATACGCAGTATTTT. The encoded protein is CASSRGLAGVKGPDTQYF.

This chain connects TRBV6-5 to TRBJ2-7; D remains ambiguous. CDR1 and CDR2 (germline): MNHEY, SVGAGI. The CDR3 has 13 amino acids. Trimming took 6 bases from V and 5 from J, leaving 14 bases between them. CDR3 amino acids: CASSSLNRDEQYF. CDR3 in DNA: TGTGCCAGCAGCTCGCTGAATAGAGACGAGCAGTACTTC.

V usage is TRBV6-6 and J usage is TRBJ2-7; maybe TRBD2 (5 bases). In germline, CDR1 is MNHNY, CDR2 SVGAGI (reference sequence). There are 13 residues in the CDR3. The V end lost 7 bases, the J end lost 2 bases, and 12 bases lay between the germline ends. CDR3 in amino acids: CASTRTGTYEQYF. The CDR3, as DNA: TGTGCCAGCACTCGGACTGGGACCTACGAGCAGTACTTC.